This T cell receptor beta chain was found in a study of sequential checkpoint blockade in melanoma. Study information: Each arm's sequence ended with maintenance nivolumab.

Treatment noted: randomized to nivolumab then ipilimumab (arm A) or the reverse (arm B). The CDR3 has 15 amino acids. J lost 4 bases, V lost 4 bases, and 6 bases had no gene match. Germline CDR1 SGHDN, CDR2 FVKESK. The method was immunoSEQ multiplex PCR; TCRdb's version includes in-frame clones alone and lacks a portion of them. The sample has about 12,000 clones, roughly 85% seen once; the top ten hold around 57%. The starting material was CD8+ T cells sorted from blood (inferred from file names), obtained from a patient given nivolumab and ipilimumab in sequence. V usage is TRBV14 and J usage is TRBJ2-3; 9 positions agree with TRBD2. This clonotype originated in a human donor with melanoma. The CDR3 DNA reads as TGTGCCAGCAGCCCTGGCGGGGGGGGTGCAGATACGCAGTATTTT. Translating gives CASSPGGGGADTQYF.